These T cell receptor beta chains were read from a single sample in a study of breast tumors, draining lymph nodes, adjacent tissues. TCRdb independently ran MiXCR on the multiplex PCR reads; one entry per CDR3 protein. Here the sample spans about 200,000 distinct CDR3 sequences, about 32% being singletons. Material for sequencing was axillary lymph node tissue. The receptor source for this set is a female donor with breast cancer. Some clones in this sample may be carry-over from other donors' samples. CDR3s include the opening cysteine and the closing phenylalanine or tryptophan. Fields, in order: V gene, J gene, clone size, D gene, CDR3 DNA, CDR3 protein. The D gene is left open where the match is weak. For some rows the clone size is stated as once, few or many, or as a class when expanded; others skip it.

V gene: TRBV19; J gene: TRBJ1-6; clone size: many; D gene: -; CDR3 DNA: TGTGCCAGTAGTATGCGGCAGCGTGGGGGTAATTCACCCCTCCACTTT; CDR3 protein: CASSMRQRGGNSPLHF
V gene: TRBV9; J gene: TRBJ2-5; clone size: -; D gene: -; CDR3 DNA: TGCGCCAGCAGCGTTGGGCAGCTCCTCCAAGAGACCCAGTACTTC; CDR3 protein: CASSVGQLLQETQYF
V gene: TRBV10-3; J gene: TRBJ2-1; clone size: many; D gene: TRBD2; CDR3 DNA: TGTGCCATCAGTGAGAGGGCGGGGGACAATGAGCAGTTCTTC; CDR3 protein: CAISERAGDNEQFF
V gene: TRBV19; J gene: TRBJ1-2; clone size: many; D gene: -; CDR3 DNA: TGTGCCAGTGGGGGAGATCTACCTAACTATGGCTACACCTTC; CDR3 protein: CASGGDLPNYGYTF
V gene: TRBV5-1; J gene: TRBJ2-5; clone size: few; D gene: TRBD2; CDR3 DNA: TGCGCCAGCAGCCCGACTAGCCGAGTGGACACCCAGTACTTC; CDR3 protein: CASSPTSRVDTQYF
V gene: TRBV3-1; J gene: TRBJ2-5; clone size: many; D gene: TRBD2; CDR3 DNA: TGTGCCAGCAGCCATTACGGACTAGCGGGAGCAGAGACCCAGTACTTC; CDR3 protein: CASSHYGLAGAETQYF
V gene: TRBV5-1; J gene: TRBJ2-2; clone size: many; D gene: -; CDR3 DNA: TGCGCCAGCAGATCAGGGGATTCGAACACCGGGGAGCTGTTTTTT; CDR3 protein: CASRSGDSNTGELFF
V gene: TRBV7-9; J gene: TRBJ2-1; clone size: many; D gene: -; CDR3 DNA: TGTGCCAGCTCTTGGGCAGGTGGTAGACAATGGGAGCAGTTCTTC; CDR3 protein: CASSWAGGRQWEQFF
V gene: TRBV4-2; J gene: TRBJ2-5; clone size: many; D gene: -; CDR3 DNA: TGTGCCAGCAGCCAAGACCGGCGGAAAGAGACCCAGTACTTC; CDR3 protein: CASSQDRRKETQYF
V gene: TRBV9; J gene: TRBJ2-7; clone size: many; D gene: -; CDR3 DNA: TGTGCCAGCAGCGTAGGCCAGTCCTACGAGCAGTACTTC; CDR3 protein: CASSVGQSYEQYF
V gene: TRBV24-1; J gene: TRBJ2-3; clone size: many; D gene: -; CDR3 DNA: TGTGCCACCAGTGACCCTATCCAGGCAACGCAGTATTTT; CDR3 protein: CATSDPIQATQYF
V gene: TRBV6-1; J gene: TRBJ2-3; clone size: -; D gene: -; CDR3 DNA: TGTGCTAGCGGTGAAAGCCTAGCACTGGATACGCAGTATTTT; CDR3 protein: CASGESLALDTQYF
V gene: TRBV5-6; J gene: TRBJ2-7; clone size: many; D gene: -; CDR3 DNA: TGTGCCAGCAGCTTGCAGGGGCCCTACGAGCAGTACTTC; CDR3 protein: CASSLQGPYEQYF
V gene: TRBV12-3/TRBV12-4; J gene: TRBJ1-1; clone size: few; D gene: -; CDR3 DNA: TGTGCCAGCAGGCCTGGATCGGGGACAACTGAAGCTTTCTTT; CDR3 protein: CASRPGSGTTEAFF
V gene: TRBV5-1; J gene: TRBJ2-5; clone size: -; D gene: TRBD1; CDR3 DNA: TGTGCCAGCAGCTCGACAGGGGGAGAGACCCAGTACTTC; CDR3 protein: CASSSTGGETQYF
V gene: TRBV10-2; J gene: TRBJ1-6; clone size: many; D gene: TRBD1; CDR3 DNA: TGCGCCAGCAGTGATTCACAGGGGAATTCACCCCTCCACTTT; CDR3 protein: CASSDSQGNSPLHF
V gene: TRBV5-8; J gene: TRBJ2-3; clone size: many; D gene: TRBD2; CDR3 DNA: TGTGCCAGCAGCTCCGGACTAGCGGGGGGTCATAGCACAGATACGCAGTATTTT; CDR3 protein: CASSSGLAGGHSTDTQYF
V gene: TRBV20-1; J gene: TRBJ2-7; clone size: many; D gene: -; CDR3 DNA: TGCAGTGCTAGAGATTTTTCAGGCAGCTACGAGCAGTACTTC; CDR3 protein: CSARDFSGSYEQYF
V gene: TRBV5-5; J gene: TRBJ1-6; clone size: many; D gene: -; CDR3 DNA: TGTGCCAGCAGCCCAGGGACTCCAGGGAGTTCACCCCTCCACTTT; CDR3 protein: CASSPGTPGSSPLHF
V gene: TRBV19; J gene: TRBJ2-6; clone size: -; D gene: -; CDR3 DNA: TGTGCCAGTAGTATAGGGGACAAGACTTTC; CDR3 protein: CASSIGDKTF
V gene: TRBV7-9; J gene: TRBJ1-3; clone size: -; D gene: -; CDR3 DNA: TGTGCCAGCAGTGCCGCCAGTTCCTTCTCTGGAAACACCATATATTTT; CDR3 protein: CASSAASSFSGNTIYF
V gene: TRBV6-4; J gene: TRBJ1-4; clone size: few; D gene: -; CDR3 DNA: TGTGCCAGCAGCGCTCTAACTTACAAAGGGGCATCTAATGAAAAACTGTTTTTT; CDR3 protein: CASSALTYKGASNEKLFF
V gene: TRBV6-5; J gene: TRBJ1-6; clone size: -; D gene: -; CDR3 DNA: TGTGCCAGCAGTCCCGACAGCTTT; CDR3 protein: CASSPDSF
V gene: TRBV10-3; J gene: TRBJ2-7; clone size: -; D gene: TRBD2; CDR3 DNA: TGTGCCAGCAGTTACTCGCTAGCGGGGGGATTCTCCTACGAGCAGTACTTC; CDR3 protein: CASSYSLAGGFSYEQYF
V gene: TRBV6-5; J gene: TRBJ1-5; clone size: many; D gene: TRBD1; CDR3 DNA: TGTGCCAGCAGTTCTAGGACAGGGAGAAATCAGCCCCAGCATTTT; CDR3 protein: CASSSRTGRNQPQHF
V gene: TRBV25-1; J gene: TRBJ1-6; clone size: -; D gene: -; CDR3 DNA: TGTGCCAGCAAGCCAACTAGCGGGGCGGACTTAGGGAATTCACCCCTCCACTTT; CDR3 protein: CASKPTSGADLGNSPLHF
V gene: TRBV2; J gene: TRBJ2-5; clone size: -; D gene: -; CDR3 DNA: TGTGCCAGCAGTGAAGCGGTAGGGACCCAGTACTTC; CDR3 protein: CASSEAVGTQYF
V gene: TRBV7-8; J gene: TRBJ2-5; clone size: many; D gene: TRBD2; CDR3 DNA: TGTGCCAGCAGCCCCCGGTTCCCTACTAGCGGGAAGTTTAAAGAGACCCAGTACTTC; CDR3 protein: CASSPRFPTSGKFKETQYF
V gene: TRBV20-1; J gene: TRBJ2-1; clone size: few; D gene: -; CDR3 DNA: TGCAGTGCCTCCTCGGACGGTACCTACAATGAGCAGTTCTTC; CDR3 protein: CSASSDGTYNEQFF
V gene: TRBV11-2; J gene: TRBJ2-7; clone size: many; D gene: -; CDR3 DNA: TGTGCCAGCAGCTTACTAGGGCCAGGTTACGAGCAGTACTTC; CDR3 protein: CASSLLGPGYEQYF
V gene: TRBV4-3; J gene: TRBJ2-1; clone size: -; D gene: -; CDR3 DNA: TGCGCCGGCAGCCAAGATCGGACGGGTGACAATGAGCAGTTCTTC; CDR3 protein: CAGSQDRTGDNEQFF
V gene: TRBV7-3; J gene: TRBJ2-1; clone size: -; D gene: TRBD2; CDR3 DNA: TGTGCCAGCAGCTTAAGTCTGACTAGCGGGAGCTACAATGAGCAGTTCTTC; CDR3 protein: CASSLSLTSGSYNEQFF
V gene: TRBV11-2; J gene: TRBJ2-7; clone size: many; D gene: TRBD1; CDR3 DNA: TGTGCCAGCAGCCAGACAGGGCCCGAGCAGTACTTC; CDR3 protein: CASSQTGPEQYF
V gene: TRBV13; J gene: TRBJ2-7; clone size: many; D gene: -; CDR3 DNA: TGTGCCAGCAGCCCAGGCATTCGGGGTATCGAGCAGTACTTC; CDR3 protein: CASSPGIRGIEQYF
V gene: TRBV10-2; J gene: TRBJ2-3; clone size: many; D gene: -; CDR3 DNA: TGCGCCAGCAGTGAGTCGATGGTCCGGGAGACGCAGTATTTT; CDR3 protein: CASSESMVRETQYF
V gene: TRBV14; J gene: TRBJ2-1; clone size: -; D gene: TRBD2; CDR3 DNA: TGTGCCAGCAGCCCAAAGGGTCGGGGGGGGACGAATGCGCAGTTCTTC; CDR3 protein: CASSPKGRGGTNAQFF
V gene: TRBV12-3/TRBV12-4; J gene: TRBJ1-3; clone size: many; D gene: -; CDR3 DNA: TGTGCCAGCAGTTTAGCGTGGGGCAAGGGTGACACCATATATTTT; CDR3 protein: CASSLAWGKGDTIYF
V gene: TRBV19; J gene: TRBJ2-6; clone size: many; D gene: -; CDR3 DNA: TGTGCCAGCTCGAGCGACTCTGGGGCCAACGTCCTGACTTTC; CDR3 protein: CASSSDSGANVLTF